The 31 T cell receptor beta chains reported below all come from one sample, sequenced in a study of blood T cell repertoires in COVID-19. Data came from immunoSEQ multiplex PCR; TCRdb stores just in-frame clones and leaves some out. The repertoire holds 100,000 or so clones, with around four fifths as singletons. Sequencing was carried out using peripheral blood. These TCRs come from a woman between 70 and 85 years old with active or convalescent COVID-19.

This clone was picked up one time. The CDR3 DNA is TGCAGCGTCTCCCACTTGGGGCAGAACACTGAAGCTTTCTTT. Protein sequence: CSVSHLGQNTEAFF. The V call is TRBV29-1, the J call TRBJ1-1; maybe TRBD1 (5 bases). The V end was cut by 6 bases, the J end by 1 base, with 15 bases between. Germline V lookup: CDR1 SQVTM, CDR2 ANQGSEA. The CDR3 totals 14 residues.

CDR3 residues: CASSPGGATDTQYF. CDR3 bases: TGTGCCAGCTCACCAGGGGGGGCCACAGATACGCAGTATTTT. This sequence joins TRBV18 and TRBJ2-3, with D perhaps matching TRBD2 (7 bases). From germline, CDR1 is KGHSH and CDR2 LQKENI. The CDR3 length is 14 residues. With 2 bases removed from V and 2 bases from J, the gap between germline ends came to 8 bases.

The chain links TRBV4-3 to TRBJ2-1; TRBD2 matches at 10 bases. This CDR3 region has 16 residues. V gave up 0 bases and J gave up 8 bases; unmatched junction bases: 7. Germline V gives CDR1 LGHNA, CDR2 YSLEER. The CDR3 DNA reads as TGCGCCAGCAGCCAAGAGAGAGCGGGGGGGCCGTATGAGCAGTTCTTC. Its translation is CASSQERAGGPYEQFF.

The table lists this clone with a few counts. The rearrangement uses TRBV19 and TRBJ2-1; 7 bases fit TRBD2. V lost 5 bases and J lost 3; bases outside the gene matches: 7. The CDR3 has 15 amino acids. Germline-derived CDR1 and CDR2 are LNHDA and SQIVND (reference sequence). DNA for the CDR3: TGTGCCAGTAGTTCTGGGCTAGCGGACTACAATGAGCAGTTCTTC. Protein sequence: CASSSGLADYNEQFF.

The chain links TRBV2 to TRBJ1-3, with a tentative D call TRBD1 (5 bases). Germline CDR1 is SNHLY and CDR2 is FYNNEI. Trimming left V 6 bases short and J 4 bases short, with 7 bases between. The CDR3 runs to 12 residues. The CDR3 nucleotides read TGTGCCAGCAGGGACATAGGAAACACCATATATTTT. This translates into CASRDIGNTIYF.

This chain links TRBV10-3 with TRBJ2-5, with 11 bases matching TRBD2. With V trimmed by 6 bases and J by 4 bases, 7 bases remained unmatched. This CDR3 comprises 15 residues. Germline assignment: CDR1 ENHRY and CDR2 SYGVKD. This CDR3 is CAISSSGGAGETQYF. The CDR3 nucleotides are TGTGCCATCAGCAGTAGCGGGGGGGCCGGAGAGACCCAGTACTTC.

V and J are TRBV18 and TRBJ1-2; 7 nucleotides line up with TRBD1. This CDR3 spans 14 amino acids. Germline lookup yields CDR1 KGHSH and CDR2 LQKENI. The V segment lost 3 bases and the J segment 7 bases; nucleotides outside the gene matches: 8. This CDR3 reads CASSPSGTDSGYTF. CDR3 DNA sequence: TGTGCCAGCTCACCCTCAGGGACAGACTCTGGCTACACCTTC.

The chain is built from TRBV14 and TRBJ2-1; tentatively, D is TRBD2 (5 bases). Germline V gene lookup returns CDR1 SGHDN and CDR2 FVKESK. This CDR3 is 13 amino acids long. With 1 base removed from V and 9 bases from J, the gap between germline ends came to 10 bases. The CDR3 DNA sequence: TGTGCCAGCAGCCAAGGGACTGTCGGTGAGCAGTTCTTC. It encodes CASSQGTVGEQFF.

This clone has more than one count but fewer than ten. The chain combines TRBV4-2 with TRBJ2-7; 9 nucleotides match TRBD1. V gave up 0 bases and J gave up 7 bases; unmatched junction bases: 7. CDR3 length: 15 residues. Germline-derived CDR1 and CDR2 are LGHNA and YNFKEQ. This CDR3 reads CASSQDLQGAREQYF. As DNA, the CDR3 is TGTGCCAGCAGCCAAGATTTACAGGGGGCTCGAGAGCAGTACTTC.

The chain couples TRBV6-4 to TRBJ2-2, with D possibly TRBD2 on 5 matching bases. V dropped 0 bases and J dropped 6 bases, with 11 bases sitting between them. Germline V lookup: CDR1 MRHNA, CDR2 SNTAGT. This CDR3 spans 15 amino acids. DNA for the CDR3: TGTGCCAGCAGTGACTCGGAGGTGTCGGCCGGGGAGCTGTTTTTT. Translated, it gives CASSDSEVSAGELFF.

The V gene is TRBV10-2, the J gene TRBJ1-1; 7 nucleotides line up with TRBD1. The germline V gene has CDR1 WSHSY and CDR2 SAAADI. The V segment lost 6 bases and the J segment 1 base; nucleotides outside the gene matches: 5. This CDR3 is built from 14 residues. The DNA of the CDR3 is TGCGCCAGCAGCATGGGACAGCAGAACACTGAAGCTTTCTTT. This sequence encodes CASSMGQQNTEAFF.

The CDR3 is CASSLSHIVGEKLFF. DNA for the CDR3: TGTGCCAGCAGTTTATCACACATTGTCGGGGAAAAACTGTTTTTT. J is TRBJ1-4 and V is TRBV28; D remains unclear. The V gene's germline CDR1 is MDHEN and CDR2 SYDVKM. There are 15 residues in the CDR3. The V gene lost 1 base and the J gene lost 8 bases, with 14 bases spanning the gap.

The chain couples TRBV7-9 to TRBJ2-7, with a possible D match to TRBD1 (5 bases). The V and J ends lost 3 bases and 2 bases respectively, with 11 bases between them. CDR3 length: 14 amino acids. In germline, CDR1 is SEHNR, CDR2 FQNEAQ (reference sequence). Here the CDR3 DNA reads TGTGCCAGCAGCTTCTCGACAGACACCTACGAGCAGTACTTC. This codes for CASSFSTDTYEQYF.

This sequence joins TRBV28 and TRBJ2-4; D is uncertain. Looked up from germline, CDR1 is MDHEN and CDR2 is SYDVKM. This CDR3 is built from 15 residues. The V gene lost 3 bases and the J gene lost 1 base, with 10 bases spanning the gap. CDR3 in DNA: TGTGCCAGCAGTTTGGTGGAGAAGGCCAAAAACATTCAGTACTTC. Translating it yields CASSLVEKAKNIQYF.

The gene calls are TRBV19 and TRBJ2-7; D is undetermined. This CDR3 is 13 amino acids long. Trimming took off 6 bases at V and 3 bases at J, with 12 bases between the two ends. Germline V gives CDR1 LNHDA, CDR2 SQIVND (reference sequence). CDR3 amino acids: CASSVRADYEQYF. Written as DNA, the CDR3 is TGTGCCAGTAGCGTAAGAGCTGACTACGAGCAGTACTTC. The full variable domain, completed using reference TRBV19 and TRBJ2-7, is DGGITQSPKYLFRKEGQNVTLSCEQNLNHDAMYWYRQDPGQGLRLIYYSQIVNDFQKGDIAEGYSVSREKKESFPLTVTSAQKNPTAFYLCASSVRADYEQYFGPGTRLTVT.

The CDR3 bases are TGTGCCAGTAGTGTGAACAGGGGAGACACTGAAGCTTTCTTT. The encoded protein is CASSVNRGDTEAFF. The V call is TRBV19, the J call TRBJ1-1, with 7 bases aligning to TRBD1. Germline V gives CDR1 LNHDA, CDR2 SQIVND (reference sequence). CDR3 size: 14 residues. Trimming cost V 5 bases and J 3 bases; bases outside gene matches: 6. Full variable domain (remainder filled in from reference TRBV19 and TRBJ1-1): DGGITQSPKYLFRKEGQNVTLSCEQNLNHDAMYWYRQDPGQGLRLIYYSQIVNDFQKGDIAEGYSVSREKKESFPLTVTSAQKNPTAFYLCASSVNRGDTEAFFGQGTRLTVV.

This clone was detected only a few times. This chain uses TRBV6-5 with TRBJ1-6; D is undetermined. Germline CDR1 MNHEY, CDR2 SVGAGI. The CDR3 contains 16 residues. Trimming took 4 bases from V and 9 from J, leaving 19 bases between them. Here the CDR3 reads CASSSTPVLMVSPLHF. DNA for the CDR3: TGTGCCAGCAGTTCCACCCCGGTACTGATGGTTTCACCCCTCCACTTT.

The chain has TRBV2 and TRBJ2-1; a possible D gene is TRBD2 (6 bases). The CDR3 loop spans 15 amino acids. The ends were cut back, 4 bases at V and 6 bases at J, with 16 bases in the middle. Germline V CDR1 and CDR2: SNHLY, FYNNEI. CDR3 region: CASSAAGGGPNEQFF. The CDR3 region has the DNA TGTGCCAGCAGTGCAGCGGGCGGAGGGCCCAATGAGCAGTTCTTC.

The DNA of the CDR3 is TGTGCCAGCAGTCTACAAGAGACCCAGTACTTC. Translation gives CASSLQETQYF. The chain joins TRBV12-3 or TRBV12-4 to TRBJ2-5; D remains unclear. The ends were cut back, 5 bases at V and 2 bases at J, with 3 bases in the middle. The CDR3 is 11 residues long.

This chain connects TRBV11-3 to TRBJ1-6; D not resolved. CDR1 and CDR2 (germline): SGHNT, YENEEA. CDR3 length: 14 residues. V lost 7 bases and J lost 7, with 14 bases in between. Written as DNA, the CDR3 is TGTGCCAGCACAAGAGACATAAACAATTCACCCCTCCACTTT. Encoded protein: CASTRDINNSPLHF. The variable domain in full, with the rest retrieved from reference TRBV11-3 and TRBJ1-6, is EAGVVQSPRYKIIEKKQPVAFWCNPISGHNTLYWYLQNLGQGPELLIRYENEEAVDDSQLPKDRFSAERLKGVDSTLKIQPAELGDSAVYLCASTRDINNSPLHFGNGTRLTVT.

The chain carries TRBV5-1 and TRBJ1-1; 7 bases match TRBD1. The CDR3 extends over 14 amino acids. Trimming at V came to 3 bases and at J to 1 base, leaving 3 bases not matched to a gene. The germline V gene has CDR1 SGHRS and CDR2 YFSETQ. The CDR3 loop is CASSSTGWNTEAFF. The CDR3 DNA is TGCGCCAGCAGCTCGACAGGGTGGAACACTGAAGCTTTCTTT.

CDR3 coding DNA: TGTGCCAGCAGTCCCGGACAGGCGGTGGGAGGCTACACCTTC. This codes for CASSPGQAVGGYTF. V gene TRBV6-4 combines with J gene TRBJ1-2; TRBD1 aligns across 7 bases. Trimming removed 5 bases from V and 8 bases from J; junction bases left unmatched: 11. This CDR3 is 14 amino acids long. Germline CDR1 reads MRHNA; CDR2 reads SNTAGT.

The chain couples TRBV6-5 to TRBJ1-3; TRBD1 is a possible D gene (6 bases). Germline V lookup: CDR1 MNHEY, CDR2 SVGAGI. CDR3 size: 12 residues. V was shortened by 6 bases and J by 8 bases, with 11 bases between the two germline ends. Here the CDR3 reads CASRQGLYTIYF. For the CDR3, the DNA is TGTGCCAGCAGACAGGGTCTCTACACCATATATTTT.

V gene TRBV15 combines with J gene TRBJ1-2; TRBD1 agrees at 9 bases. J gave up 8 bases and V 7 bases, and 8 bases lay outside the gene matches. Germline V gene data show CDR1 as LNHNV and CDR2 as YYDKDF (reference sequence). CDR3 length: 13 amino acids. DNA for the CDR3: TGTGCCACCACTTGGGGACAGGGCAAAGGCTACACCTTC. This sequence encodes CATTWGQGKGYTF.

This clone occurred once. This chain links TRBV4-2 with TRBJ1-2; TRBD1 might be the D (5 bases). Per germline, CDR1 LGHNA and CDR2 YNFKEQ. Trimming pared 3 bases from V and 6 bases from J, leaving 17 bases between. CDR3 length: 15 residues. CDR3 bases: TGTGCCAGCAGCCAGACCGAGGGACGGGGGGATGGCTACACCTTC. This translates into CASSQTEGRGDGYTF.

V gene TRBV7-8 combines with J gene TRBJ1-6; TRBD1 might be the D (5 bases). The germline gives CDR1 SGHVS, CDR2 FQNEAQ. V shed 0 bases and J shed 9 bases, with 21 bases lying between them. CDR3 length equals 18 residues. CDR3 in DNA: TGTGCCAGCAGCTTAGCCCGGGTACTGGGACCGGGAGGTTCACCCCTCCACTTT. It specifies CASSLARVLGPGGSPLHF.

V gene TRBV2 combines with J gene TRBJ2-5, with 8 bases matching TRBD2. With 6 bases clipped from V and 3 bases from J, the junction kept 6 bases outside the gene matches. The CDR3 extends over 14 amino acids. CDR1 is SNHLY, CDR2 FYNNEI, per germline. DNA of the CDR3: TGTGCCAGCAGCGGGAGGGGCTCTAAAGAGACCCAGTACTTC. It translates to CASSGRGSKETQYF.

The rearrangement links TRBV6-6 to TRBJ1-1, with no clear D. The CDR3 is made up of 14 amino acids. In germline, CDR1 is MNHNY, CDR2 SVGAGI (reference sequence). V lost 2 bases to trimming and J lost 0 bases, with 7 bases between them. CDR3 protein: CASSYEEVNTEAFF. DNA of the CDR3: TGTGCCAGCAGTTACGAGGAGGTGAACACTGAAGCTTTCTTT.

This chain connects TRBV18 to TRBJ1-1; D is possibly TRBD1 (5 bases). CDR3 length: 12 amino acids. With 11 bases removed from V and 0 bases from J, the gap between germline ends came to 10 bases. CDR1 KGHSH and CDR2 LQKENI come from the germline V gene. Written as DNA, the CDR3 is TGTGCCGCGTCAGGGTTGAACACTGAAGCTTTCTTT. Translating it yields CAASGLNTEAFF.

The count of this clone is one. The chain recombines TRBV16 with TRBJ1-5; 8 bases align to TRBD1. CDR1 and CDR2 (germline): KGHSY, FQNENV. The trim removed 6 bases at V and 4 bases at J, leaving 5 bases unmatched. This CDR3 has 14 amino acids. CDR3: CASRADRGNQPQHF. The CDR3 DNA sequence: TGTGCCAGCAGGGCAGACAGGGGAAATCAGCCCCAGCATTTT.

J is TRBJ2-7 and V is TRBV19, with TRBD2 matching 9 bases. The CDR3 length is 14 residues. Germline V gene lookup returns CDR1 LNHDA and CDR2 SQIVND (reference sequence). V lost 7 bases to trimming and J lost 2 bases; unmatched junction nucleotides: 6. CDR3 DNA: TGTGCCAGTAAGCCTAGCGGGGTCCCCTACGAGCAGTACTTC. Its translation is CASKPSGVPYEQYF. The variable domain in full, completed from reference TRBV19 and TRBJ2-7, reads DGGITQSPKYLFRKEGQNVTLSCEQNLNHDAMYWYRQDPGQGLRLIYYSQIVNDFQKGDIAEGYSVSREKKESFPLTVTSAQKNPTAFYLCASKPSGVPYEQYFGPGTRLTVT.